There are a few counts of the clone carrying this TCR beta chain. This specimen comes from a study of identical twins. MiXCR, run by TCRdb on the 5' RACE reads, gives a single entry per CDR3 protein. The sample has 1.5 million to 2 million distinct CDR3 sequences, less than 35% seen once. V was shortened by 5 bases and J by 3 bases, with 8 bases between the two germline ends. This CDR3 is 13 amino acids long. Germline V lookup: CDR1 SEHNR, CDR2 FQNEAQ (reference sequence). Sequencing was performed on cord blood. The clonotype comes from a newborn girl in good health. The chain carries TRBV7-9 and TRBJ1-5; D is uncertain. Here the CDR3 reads CASSEGLNQPQHF. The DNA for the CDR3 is TGTGCCAGCAGCGAGGGTCTCAATCAGCCCCAGCATTTT. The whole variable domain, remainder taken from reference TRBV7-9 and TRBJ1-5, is DTGVSQNPRHKITKRGQNVTFRCDPISEHNRLYWYRQTLGQGPEFLTYFQNEAQLEKSRLLSDRFSAERPKGSFSTLEIQRTEQGDSAMYLCASSEGLNQPQHFGDGTRLSIL.